This is a list of T cell receptor beta chains from one sample in a study of cytomegalovirus exposure and HLA in healthy donors. The protocol was immunoSEQ multiplex PCR, while the TCRdb copy is restricted to in-frame clones and leaves out a portion. This sample has 100,000 to 150,000 clones, with around 74% found just once. The material sequenced was PBMCs. These receptors were taken from a man aged 55-75 years in good health and CMV-seropositive. Each CDR3 is given with its conserved first and last residue. Fields, in order: J gene, D gene, clone size, V gene, CDR3 DNA, CDR3 protein. The D gene is left open where the match is weak. Only part of the rows carry a size: once, few, many, or a class if the clone is expanded.

>TRBJ1-3|-|-|TRBV29-1
TGCAGCGTTGACGGGGAGAGCTCTGGAAACACCATATATTTT
CSVDGESSGNTIYF
>TRBJ1-2|-|-|TRBV28
TGTGCCAGCCATAATCAGGGTCCGGTCGGTGGCTACACCTTC
CASHNQGPVGGYTF
>TRBJ1-5|TRBD1|once|TRBV30
TGTGCCTGGGGACAGGGCAATCAGCCCCAGCATTTT
CAWGQGNQPQHF
>TRBJ2-7|-|-|TRBV19
TGTGCCAGTAGTTCCCTCGGGACAAACTACGAGCAGTACTTC
CASSSLGTNYEQYF
>TRBJ2-5|TRBD2|-|TRBV4-2
TGTGCCAGCAGCCAAGAGGGGACTACCCTACAAGAGACCCAGTACTTC
CASSQEGTTLQETQYF
>TRBJ2-1|TRBD2|-|TRBV4-2
TGTGCCAGCAGCCAACTAGCGGGAGGGAAAAATGAGCAGTTCTTC
CASSQLAGGKNEQFF
>TRBJ2-1|TRBD2|-|TRBV4-1
TGCGCCAGCAGCCGCGTACTAGCGCACAATGAGCAGTTCTTC
CASSRVLAHNEQFF
>TRBJ1-1|TRBD1|-|TRBV15
TGTGCCACCAGCAGAGGGCCCCGACAGGGGGCGGCTTTTACTGAAGCTTTCTTT
CATSRGPRQGAAFTEAFF
>TRBJ2-7|-|-|TRBV30
TGTGCCTGGAGTGTACAGGGCGCAGCCGAGCAGTACTTC
CAWSVQGAAEQYF
>TRBJ2-3|TRBD2|few|TRBV14
TGTGCCAGCAGCCTTTTCAGGACTAGCGGGAGTGATACAGATACGCAGTATTTT
CASSLFRTSGSDTDTQYF
>TRBJ1-6|TRBD1|-|TRBV5-1
TGCGCCAGCAGCACGGGACAGGGGGGTTCACCCCTCCACTTT
CASSTGQGGSPLHF
>TRBJ1-4|-|few|TRBV7-2
TGTGCCAGCAGCTTAAATCCGGGGGGAGAACTGTTTTTT
CASSLNPGGELFF
>TRBJ1-3|-|-|TRBV9
TGTGCCAGCAGCGCCGGAGAGGGCTCTGGAAACACCATATATTTT
CASSAGEGSGNTIYF
>TRBJ2-7|-|-|TRBV10-1
TGCGCCAGCAGTGAGGGGTCAGGCCCCTACGAGCAGTACTTC
CASSEGSGPYEQYF
>TRBJ1-3|-|-|TRBV9
TGTGCCAGCAGCGACAGCCACTCTGGAAACACCATATATTTT
CASSDSHSGNTIYF
>TRBJ2-2|TRBD2|-|TRBV5-1
TGCGCCAGCAGCCCTAGCGGGGGGGCCGACACCGGGGAGCTGTTTTTT
CASSPSGGADTGELFF
>TRBJ2-1|-|-|TRBV19
TGTGCCAGTAGTATTTCACAGAGCTCCTACAATGAGCAGTTCTTC
CASSISQSSYNEQFF
>TRBJ1-1|-|few|TRBV11-2
TGTGCCAGCAGCTTGGGGGGGAACACTGAAGCTTTCTTT
CASSLGGNTEAFF
>TRBJ2-1|TRBD2|-|TRBV11-3
TGTGCCAGCAGCTTAAGGGCGGTTAGCGGGACGGGCGGGCAGTTCTTC
CASSLRAVSGTGGQFF
>TRBJ2-1|-|-|TRBV10-1
TGCGCCAGCAGTCCCGGGAGCTCCTACAATGAGCAGTTCTTC
CASSPGSSYNEQFF
>TRBJ2-1|TRBD2|-|TRBV27
TGTGCCAGCAGTTTATCGAAACGGCTAGCGGGGGGTGATGAGCAGTTCTTC
CASSLSKRLAGGDEQFF
>TRBJ1-5|TRBD1|-|TRBV7-2
TGTGCCAGCAGCCCGGAGGACAGGGGAGGACGGCCCCAGCATTTT
CASSPEDRGGRPQHF
>TRBJ2-1|-|-|TRBV21-1
TGTGCCAGCCTCAATAGCGGGGATGAGCAGTTCTTC
CASLNSGDEQFF
>TRBJ1-1|TRBD1|-|TRBV27
TGTGCCAGCAGCCCGGACAGGGGAATGGGAACTGAAGCTTTCTTT
CASSPDRGMGTEAFF
>TRBJ2-6|TRBD1|once|TRBV4-2
TGTGCCAGCAGCCTACGGGACAGGGTTCCCCCTGGGGCCAACGTCCTGACTTTC
CASSLRDRVPPGANVLTF
>TRBJ2-5|TRBD2|-|TRBV25-1
TGTGCCAGCAGTGAATCGGGAGGTCCGGGGGAGACCCAGTACTTC
CASSESGGPGETQYF
>TRBJ1-3|-|-|TRBV28
TGTGCCAGCAGTTTACCCCTCGGGGCTGGAAACACCATATATTTT
CASSLPLGAGNTIYF
>TRBJ1-1|-|-|TRBV11-2
TGTGCCAGCAGCCATTACTGGGGTAGGGGCACTGAAGCTTTCTTT
CASSHYWGRGTEAFF
>TRBJ1-1|-|few|TRBV7-9
TGTGCCAGCAGCTTAGGGGCGGGGAGAACTGAAGCTTTCTTT
CASSLGAGRTEAFF
>TRBJ2-3|-|few|TRBV5-1
TGCGCCAGCAGCTTGGCCGAAAGCGATACGCAGTATTTT
CASSLAESDTQYF
>TRBJ1-3|TRBD1|-|TRBV9
TGTGCCAGCAGCGTAGACAGGGGCCGGATCTCTGGAAACACCATATATTTT
CASSVDRGRISGNTIYF
>TRBJ1-1|-|-|TRBV5-1
TGCGCCAGCAGCCCGACAGGCGATCGCCACATGAACACTGAAGCTTTCTTT
CASSPTGDRHMNTEAFF
>TRBJ1-4|-|-|TRBV19
TGTGCCAGTAGTATATGGGGAGCGGATGAAAAACTGTTTTTT
CASSIWGADEKLFF
>TRBJ2-2|TRBD2|-|TRBV27
TGTGCCAGCAGGATGAGTAGCGGGCCTAACACCGGGGAGCTGTTTTTT
CASRMSSGPNTGELFF
>TRBJ2-7|TRBD2|-|TRBV14
TGTGCCAGCAGCCAAGTCGGGGGGACTAGCGGGAGCTCCTACGAGCAGTACTTC
CASSQVGGTSGSSYEQYF
>TRBJ1-6|TRBD1|-|TRBV7-2
TGTGCCAGCAGTAACAGGGGTAACTCACCCCTCCACTTT
CASSNRGNSPLHF
>TRBJ1-1|TRBD1|-|TRBV5-6
TGTGCCAGCAGCTGGACAGGGGCCACTGAAGCTTTCTTT
CASSWTGATEAFF
>TRBJ1-2|-|-|TRBV27
TGTGCCAGCAGTGCCCTCACAGGGTTACAGGGCTACACCTTC
CASSALTGLQGYTF
>TRBJ1-1|TRBD1|-|TRBV10-3
TGTGCCATCAGTGTTGAGGGGGCAGGAACTGAAGCTTTCTTT
CAISVEGAGTEAFF
>TRBJ1-1|-|-|TRBV5-1
TGCGCCAGCAGCTTTGAGAAGAGCAGACAATCTGAAGCTTTCTTT
CASSFEKSRQSEAFF
>TRBJ1-1|TRBD1|few|TRBV15
TGTGCCACCAGCAGGGTATTCCGGGACAGGAGGAACACTGAAGCTTTCTTT
CATSRVFRDRRNTEAFF
>TRBJ2-7|TRBD2|-|TRBV4-1
TGCGCCAGCAGCCAAGGTTGGGGAGGGCGCACCTACGAGCAGTACTTC
CASSQGWGGRTYEQYF
>TRBJ1-2|-|-|TRBV5-1
TGCGCCAGCAGCTATGGGCGGGGGGCGCCGAATTATGGCTACACCTTC
CASSYGRGAPNYGYTF
>TRBJ1-1|-|-|TRBV5-4
TGTGCCAGCAGCACAGCGACAGGAGAAGCTTTCTTT
CASSTATGEAFF
>TRBJ1-1|-|-|TRBV7-3
TGTGCCAGCAGCTCCCAGGGTAGCACTGAAGCTTTCTTT
CASSSQGSTEAFF
>TRBJ1-1|TRBD1|-|TRBV6-1
TGTGCCAGCAGTGACCACCACCAGGGGGCAGCTGAAGCTTTCTTT
CASSDHHQGAAEAFF
>TRBJ2-7|-|-|TRBV7-9
TGTGCCAGCAGCTTATCCAGCGGCTACGAGCAGTACTTC
CASSLSSGYEQYF
>TRBJ2-1|TRBD1|-|TRBV7-8
TGTGCCAGCAGTCCAGGACAGGGAACCTACAATGAGCAGTTCTTC
CASSPGQGTYNEQFF
>TRBJ1-1|TRBD1|-|TRBV28
TGTGCCAGCAGTTCGACAGGGGGGGAAGCTTTCTTT
CASSSTGGEAFF
>TRBJ1-3|-|-|TRBV4-1
TGCGCCAGCAGCCAAGCTGAGGGCCTCGGAAACACCATATATTTT
CASSQAEGLGNTIYF
>TRBJ1-1|-|-|TRBV9
TGTGCCAGCAGCGTAGTAGGACGGGGGGAAGGGGAAGCTTTCTTT
CASSVVGRGEGEAFF
>TRBJ1-4|TRBD1|-|TRBV28
TGTGCCAGCAGTCGACAGGGGGCTGGAGAAAAACTGTTTTTT
CASSRQGAGEKLFF
>TRBJ1-2|-|-|TRBV5-1
TGCGCCAGCAGCTCAATGCTGGCAGGGGACTATGGCTACACCTTC
CASSSMLAGDYGYTF
>TRBJ2-1|-|-|TRBV4-2
TGTGCCAGCAGCCATCCCTCCCCCAGGACAGTTCACAATGAGCAGTTCTTC
CASSHPSPRTVHNEQFF
>TRBJ1-3|-|few|TRBV30
TGTGCCTGGATTAGAGGGGGAAGCTCTGGAAACACCATATATTTT
CAWIRGGSSGNTIYF
>TRBJ1-3|-|-|TRBV6-6
TGTGCCAGCAGTTATCCCGGGACAAACTCTGGAAACACCATATATTTT
CASSYPGTNSGNTIYF
>TRBJ1-2|-|-|TRBV5-6
TGTGCCAGCAGCTTCGGTAGCGGCTACACCTTC
CASSFGSGYTF
>TRBJ2-7|TRBD2|-|TRBV9
TGTGCCAGCAGCCAAGGACTAGCGGGGGTTTACGAGCAGTACTTC
CASSQGLAGVYEQYF
>TRBJ1-2|-|-|TRBV6-5
TGTGCCAGCAGTTACGGGCAGCGGCGTGGCTACACCTTC
CASSYGQRRGYTF
>TRBJ2-2|-|-|TRBV6-5
TGTGCCAGCAGCTACGACAGGAACACCGGGGAGCTGTTTTTT
CASSYDRNTGELFF